Following are 26 T cell receptor beta chains from one sample sequenced in a study of T cells in Graves' hyperthyroidism and ophthalmopathy. Amplification of TCR beta CDR3 regions used RNA as the template. The HTBI set primed first-round TCR CDR3 RT-PCR. MiXCR was run by TCRdb on the multiplex PCR reads, yielding one entry per CDR3 protein. The sample carries a few hundred thousand distinct CDR3 sequences, more than 13% recorded once. The sequencing sample was made of blood. The source is a woman in her 30s with Graves' hyperthyroidism.

DNA of the CDR3: TGTGCCAGCAGCTTGGACGGGGTTCAGGGTAATATACGTGAGCAGTTCTTC. It codes for CASSLDGVQGNIREQFF. V is TRBV5-4 and J is TRBJ2-1; D may correspond to TRBD1 or TRBD2 (5 bases each). This CDR3 contains 17 residues. Germline loops: CDR1 SGHNT, CDR2 YYREEE (reference sequence). The ends were cut back, 0 bases at V and 9 bases at J, with 22 bases in the middle.

This clonotype showed up many times. The rearrangement joins TRBV7-9 to TRBJ2-1, with TRBD1 identical over 7 bases. Losses at the gene ends were 2 bases for V and 7 bases for J; bases not matched to a gene: 20. The CDR3 length is 19 residues. CDR1 and CDR2 (germline): SEHNR, FQNEAQ (reference sequence). CDR3 DNA: TGTGCCAGCAGCTTATTTTTTGACGGGTACGACAGGGCCAGTAATGAGCAGTTCTTC. Its protein product is CASSLFFDGYDRASNEQFF.

This chain connects TRBV5-4 to TRBJ2-1; a possible D gene is TRBD1 (6 bases). The CDR3 length is 15 residues. Looked up from germline, CDR1 is SGHNT and CDR2 is YYREEE (reference sequence). The V end was cut by 4 bases, the J end by 0 bases, with 11 bases between. The CDR3, as DNA: TGTGCCAGCAGCACTACAGGGATCTCCTACAATGAGCAGTTCTTC. Protein sequence: CASSTTGISYNEQFF.

Concerning this clonotype: Given a much more abundant clone one base away, this may be a read error. J is TRBJ2-1 and V is TRBV11-1; D is unresolved. The CDR3 totals 14 residues. Trimming took off 1 base at V and 5 bases at J, with 9 bases between the two ends. The germline V gene encodes CDR1 SGHAT and CDR2 FQDESV (reference sequence). In DNA form, the CDR3 reads TGTGCCAGCAGCTTAGAGTGGTATAACAATGAGCAGTTCTTC. This encodes CASSLEWYNNEQFF.

This clonotype turned up a few times. V and J are TRBV9 and TRBJ2-5, with a tentative D call TRBD1 (6 bases). Trimming removed 4 bases at V and 5 bases at J, with 18 bases between. The CDR3 is made up of 15 amino acids. Germline lookup yields CDR1 SGDLS and CDR2 YYNGEE. The DNA of the CDR3 is TGTGCCAGCAGCACAAGCCCCACAGGGACCGAGACCCAGTACTTC. Amino acids: CASSTSPTGTETQYF.

The J gene is TRBJ2-5, the V gene TRBV5-4, with 10 positions matching TRBD1. J lost 1 base, V lost 4 bases, and 7 bases had no gene match. CDR3 size: 16 residues. Germline lookup yields CDR1 SGHNT and CDR2 YYREEE (reference sequence). Written as DNA, the CDR3 is TGTGCCAGCAGCAACCGGGACAGGGGATTCCAAGAGACCCAGTACTTC. This encodes CASSNRDRGFQETQYF.

V gene TRBV5-1 combines with J gene TRBJ1-2; perhaps TRBD1 as D (5 bases). V was trimmed by 0 bases and J by 8 bases, leaving 11 bases between them. This CDR3 is 13 amino acids long. Germline V gene sequence: CDR1 SGHRS, CDR2 YFSETQ. CDR3 coding DNA: TGCGCCAGCAGCTTGGCAGGGATACGCGGCTACACCTTC. This gives the protein CASSLAGIRGYTF.

This clonotype was seen ten or more times. This rearrangement joins TRBV2 to TRBJ1-5; D gene ambiguous. The germline CDR1 and CDR2 sequences are SNHLY and FYNNEI. This CDR3 is built from 13 residues. Trimming took 3 bases from V and 6 from J, leaving 9 bases between them. This chain's CDR3 is CASSDDFGQPQHF. Here the CDR3 DNA reads TGTGCCAGCAGTGATGACTTCGGTCAGCCCCAGCATTTT.

This clonotype was detected a few times. This sequence joins TRBV28 and TRBJ2-1, with D perhaps TRBD1 (6 bases). The CDR3 covers 14 residues. CDR1 is MDHEN and CDR2 is SYDVKM in the germline V gene. V lost 6 bases to trimming and J lost 8 bases, with 17 bases between them. CDR3 sequence reads: CASRPPGTIDEQFF. Here the CDR3 DNA reads TGTGCCAGCAGACCCCCCGGGACAATCGATGAGCAGTTCTTC.

In this sample, this clonotype turned up a few times. This rearrangement joins TRBV7-6 to TRBJ1-2; 7 bases align to TRBD1. The length of the CDR3 is 14 residues. Trimming took 4 bases from V and 8 from J; bases not matched to a gene: 10. The germline V gene encodes CDR1 SGHVS and CDR2 FNYEAQ. The CDR3 nucleotides read TGTGCCAGCAGCTCACCTGACAGGGCCCTAGGCTACACCTTC. This encodes CASSSPDRALGYTF.

This clonotype occurred many times. The CDR3: CASSTTATGTIYEQYF. CDR3 coding DNA: TGTGCCAGCAGTACCACCGCGACCGGGACAATCTACGAGCAGTACTTC. The J gene is TRBJ2-7, the V gene TRBV28; TRBD1 is a possible D gene (6 bases). CDR1 is MDHEN, CDR2 SYDVKM, per germline. The CDR3 loop spans 16 amino acids. V was pared by 5 bases and J by 3 bases, with 20 bases between.

The sample holds many counts of this clonotype. V usage is TRBV28 and J usage is TRBJ2-7, with 9 bases fitting TRBD1. J lost 7 bases, V lost 3 bases, and 13 bases had no gene match. Germline lookup yields CDR1 MDHEN and CDR2 SYDVKM. This CDR3 comprises 16 residues. The CDR3 DNA reads TGTGCCAGCAGTTTCCACACTCCGGGACAGGGAGGGGAGCAGTACTTC. The encoded protein is CASSFHTPGQGGEQYF.

This clonotype was observed a few times. The genes are TRBV12-3 or TRBV12-4 and TRBJ2-7; D might be TRBD1 or TRBD2, each matching 6 bases. Between the trimmed V and J ends, which lost 7 bases and 6 bases, there was a span of 22 bases. CDR3 length equals 15 residues. The CDR3 here is CASNRGSPRGAEQYF. CDR3 coding DNA: TGTGCCAGCAACCGGGGTAGCCCAAGGGGGGCCGAGCAGTACTTC.

The rearrangement joins TRBV5-1 to TRBJ2-7, with no clear D. The germline CDR1 and CDR2 sequences are SGHRS and YFSETQ. The CDR3 has 14 residues. Deletions cut 3 bases from V and 2 bases from J, with 12 bases between. The CDR3 DNA reads TGCGCCAGCAGCTATACGTCAGTAACCTACGAGCAGTACTTC. Translating gives CASSYTSVTYEQYF.

This clonotype was seen a few times. The chain carries TRBV15 and TRBJ2-2; D remains unclear. CDR1 is LNHNV and CDR2 is YYDKDF in the germline V gene (reference sequence). V lost 1 base and J 3 bases, leaving 15 bases between the germline ends. CDR3 size: 17 residues. This chain's CDR3 is CATSRVPIRDDTGELFF. CDR3 coding DNA: TGTGCCACCAGCAGAGTCCCGATCCGCGACGACACCGGGGAGCTGTTTTTT.

In its sample, this clonotype was seen many times. The chain carries TRBV24-1 and TRBJ2-1; D may correspond to TRBD1 or TRBD2 (7 bases each). With 6 bases removed from V and 7 bases from J, the gap between germline ends came to 18 bases. The CDR3 sequence is 15 residues long. Germline CDR1 reads KGHDR; CDR2 reads SFDVKD. The CDR3 DNA is TGTGCCACCAGTACGACAGGGATGGGGGGGAATGAGCAGTTCTTC. It translates to CATSTTGMGGNEQFF.

This clonotype occurred many times. The CDR3 DNA is TGCAGCGTTGAACGTCAGGGTAGTGTCACAGATACGCAGTATTTT. It codes for CSVERQGSVTDTQYF. The gene calls are TRBV29-1 and TRBJ2-3; perhaps TRBD1 as D (5 bases). CDR1 is SQVTM, CDR2 ANQGSEA, per germline. CDR3 length equals 15 residues. V lost 2 bases to trimming and J lost 2 bases, with 14 bases between them.

This clonotype was counted many times. This chain joins TRBV7-3 and TRBJ2-3, with 8 positions matching TRBD2. Germline CDR1 SGHTA, CDR2 FQGTGA. The CDR3 runs 16 residues. The V and J ends lost 5 bases and 1 base, in that order; junction bases with no gene match: 8. The CDR3 here is CASSPGASGRTDTQYF. CDR3 DNA sequence: TGTGCCAGCAGCCCTGGGGCTAGCGGGCGCACAGATACGCAGTATTTT.

On this clonotype itself: Without the conserved terminal phenylalanine or tryptophan, this CDR3 likely stems from a read error. The V call is TRBV25-1, the J call TRBJ1-5, with a weak D call TRBD1 (6 bases). V lost 4 bases and J lost 0, with 19 bases in between. The CDR3 contains 18 residues. In germline, CDR1 is MGHDK, CDR2 SYGVNS. The CDR3 DNA sequence: TGTGCCAGCAGTGCACATAGGGGGGACGCATATAGCAATCAGCCCCAGCATCTT. Encoded protein: CASSAHRGDAYSNQPQHL.

The table lists this clonotype with many counts. J is TRBJ2-5 and V is TRBV28; TRBD2 aligns across 7 bases. Losses at the gene ends were 3 bases for V and 5 bases for J; bases not matched to a gene: 9. Germline V gene sequence: CDR1 MDHEN, CDR2 SYDVKM. The CDR3 is 15 residues long. The CDR3 loop is CASSFGDYHSETQYF. CDR3 coding DNA: TGTGCCAGCAGTTTCGGGGACTACCACTCGGAGACCCAGTACTTC.

A few counts support this clonotype. The rearrangement joins TRBV24-1 to TRBJ2-3, with 10 bases that match TRBD1. With V trimmed by 4 bases and J by 5 bases, 8 bases remained unmatched. The germline V gene encodes CDR1 KGHDR and CDR2 SFDVKD. The CDR3 has 16 amino acids. Here the CDR3 DNA reads TGTGCCACCAGTGACCCGGGACAGGGGTGGGTAGATACGCAGTATTTT. This codes for CATSDPGQGWVDTQYF.

In its sample, this clonotype was seen a few times. The chain recombines TRBV7-9 with TRBJ2-7; 7 nucleotides align to TRBD2. The CDR3 length is 14 residues. With V trimmed by 5 bases and J by 3 bases, 7 bases remained unmatched. Germline V gives CDR1 SEHNR, CDR2 FQNEAQ (reference sequence). CDR3 nucleotide sequence: TGTGCCAGCAGCCCCCGGGACTACCTCTACGAGCAGTACTTC. Residues: CASSPRDYLYEQYF.

On this clonotype itself: In this CDR3 the conserved last residue, phenylalanine or tryptophan, is missing, so a read error is likely. In DNA form, the CDR3 reads TGTGCCAGTAGTATACTTACAGGGGCCACTGAAGCTTTCCTT. Translated: CASSILTGATEAFL. V is TRBV19 and J is TRBJ1-1; 7 bases align to TRBD1. CDR1 is LNHDA and CDR2 is SQIVND in the germline V gene (reference sequence). V was pared by 2 bases and J by 4 bases, with 4 bases of the junction left unmatched. The CDR3 contains 14 residues.

This clonotype was seen at least ten times. The genes are TRBV28 and TRBJ1-2; the D gene is possibly TRBD1 (5 bases). The CDR3 is made up of 13 amino acids. Germline V gene sequence: CDR1 MDHEN, CDR2 SYDVKM. V was clipped by 4 bases and J by 3 bases, with 9 bases between them. The CDR3 loop reads CASSSRGDYGYTF. The CDR3 DNA sequence: TGTGCCAGCAGTTCGAGGGGAGACTATGGCTACACCTTC.

This clonotype was seen more than once but under ten times. The CDR3 is CASRSSRLAGGPWDTDTQYF. The CDR3 DNA sequence: TGTGCCAGCAGATCTTCAAGACTAGCGGGAGGGCCTTGGGACACAGATACGCAGTATTTT. V gene TRBV28 combines with J gene TRBJ2-3, with 14 positions matching TRBD2. The germline gives CDR1 MDHEN, CDR2 SYDVKM. The CDR3 has 20 residues. V shed 6 bases and J 2 bases; nucleotides not matched to a gene: 16.

This clonotype was seen at least ten times. The rearrangement links TRBV19 to TRBJ2-1; 11 bases are shared with TRBD2. V lost 4 bases, J lost 9 bases, and 11 bases stayed unmatched. Germline V gene sequence: CDR1 LNHDA, CDR2 SQIVND (reference sequence). The CDR3 loop spans 16 amino acids. CDR3 nucleotides: TGTGCCAGTAGTAACCGTTGGCTAGCGGGAGGATCTGAGCAGTTCTTC. Its protein is CASSNRWLAGGSEQFF.